The present T cell receptor (beta chain) was sequenced within a study of cytomegalovirus exposure and HLA in healthy donors. Study-level points and caveats: An analysis was carried out at a later point. It showed that HLA-associated TCR beta chains were more clonally expanded than equally common non-associated chains.

Note on this clone: The target antigen is unknown.

60 Vbeta and 13 Jbeta primers were used in PCR. Only in-frame clones appear in the TCRdb table, and some are missing; sequencing was by immunoSEQ multiplex PCR. The sample lists 95,000 to 110,000 clones, approximately 76% seen once, with more than 2% in the top ten. V was shortened by 0 bases and J by 7 bases, with 13 bases between the two germline ends. CDR1 is LNHNV, CDR2 YYDKDF, per germline (reference sequence). The CDR3 covers 15 residues. This chain joins TRBV15 and TRBJ2-1, with D possibly being TRBD2 (5 bases). The material sequenced was PBMCs. The TCR originated in a man aged 18 to 30 in good health and CMV-seronegative. CDR3 loop: CATSRDVPGLNEQFF. CDR3 nucleotide sequence: TGTGCCACCAGCAGAGATGTGCCGGGGTTAAATGAGCAGTTCTTC. The full variable domain, rest sourced from reference TRBV15 and TRBJ2-1, is DAMVIQNPRYQVTQFGKPVTLSCSQTLNHNVMYWYQQKSSQAPKLLFHYYDKDFNNEADTPDNFQSRRPNTSFCFLDIRSPGLGDTAMYLCATSRDVPGLNEQFFGPGTRLTVL.